The 21 T cell receptor beta chains in this list originate from one sample, sequenced in a study of cytomegalovirus exposure and HLA in healthy donors. Primers included in the PCR were 60 Vbeta and 13 Jbeta primers. Produced via immunoSEQ multiplex PCR; TCRdb's table is partial and in-frame only. Among 100,000 to 150,000 clones, approximately 72% were seen once, and the ten largest hold about 1.6%. Sequenced sample: PBMCs. All receptors come from a man younger than 35 in good health and CMV-seronegative.

V gene TRBV7-9 combines with J gene TRBJ1-2, with D tentatively TRBD1 (6 bases). The CDR3 length is 16 residues. From germline, CDR1 is SEHNR and CDR2 FQNEAQ (reference sequence). The V end lost 3 bases, the J end lost 7 bases, and 21 bases lay between the germline ends. This CDR3 is CASSFTSGATKAGYTF. CDR3 DNA: TGTGCCAGCAGCTTTACCTCAGGGGCCACTAAGGCTGGCTACACCTTC.

The sample holds a few counts of this clone. The gene calls are TRBV30 and TRBJ2-7; D remains ambiguous. CDR1 is GTSNPN and CDR2 is SVGIG in the germline V gene (reference sequence). Trimming took 1 base from V and 2 from J, leaving 3 bases between them. The CDR3 consists of 11 residues. CDR3 amino acids: CAWSAAYEQYF. Here the CDR3 DNA reads TGTGCCTGGAGTGCGGCCTACGAGCAGTACTTC.

This chain joins TRBV4-3 and TRBJ1-1; the match to TRBD1 covers 7 bases. Germline assignment: CDR1 LGHNA and CDR2 YSLEER. V shed 0 bases and J 1 base; nucleotides not matched to a gene: 5. This CDR3 is 16 amino acids long. CDR3 nucleotide sequence: TGCGCCAGCAGCCAAGATTTAGCAGGGGGGAACACTGAAGCTTTCTTT. Encoded protein: CASSQDLAGGNTEAFF.

This clone has only one observation. A junction boundary mismatches the germline segment, possibly from a read error. The CDR3 sequence is CPSSVFTGVLAEAFF. CDR3 nucleotide sequence: TGTCCCAGCAGTGTATTTACAGGGGTTCTAGCTGAAGCTTTCTTT. This chain links TRBV6-1 with TRBJ1-1; 7 bases agree with TRBD1. In germline, CDR1 is MNHNS, CDR2 SASEGT. CDR3 length: 15 residues.

The chain carries TRBV5-1 and TRBJ1-2; 10 bases match TRBD1. There are 16 residues in the CDR3. The germline CDR1 and CDR2 sequences are SGHRS and YFSETQ. Trimming cost V 1 base and J 7 bases; bases outside gene matches: 10. For the CDR3, the DNA is TGCGCCAGCAGCTTGATGACCGGACAGGGGGGGGGTGGCTACACCTTC. Translation gives CASSLMTGQGGGGYTF.

The chain has TRBV5-6 and TRBJ1-4; D is uncertain. The V and J ends lost 1 base and 4 bases respectively, with 11 bases between them. The V gene's germline CDR1 is SGHDT and CDR2 YYEEEE. This CDR3 comprises 15 residues. CDR3 protein: CASSLRSSGNEKLFF. The DNA for the CDR3 is TGTGCCAGCAGCTTGCGTTCCTCCGGTAATGAAAAACTGTTTTTT.

This clone was seen more than once but under ten times. The V call is TRBV4-2, the J call TRBJ2-1, with D unclear. The CDR3 is 17 residues long. The V gene's germline CDR1 is LGHNA and CDR2 YNFKEQ. Trimming shortened V by 0 bases and J by 0 bases, and 12 bases separated the two germline ends. CDR3 protein: CASSQDLPLSSYNEQFF. CDR3 DNA: TGTGCCAGCAGCCAAGATCTTCCTCTTAGCTCCTACAATGAGCAGTTCTTC.

The V call is TRBV4-1, the J call TRBJ1-1; D not resolved. The germline V gene has CDR1 MGHRA and CDR2 YSYEKL. V was clipped by 0 bases and J by 4 bases, with 9 bases between them. The CDR3 loop spans 14 amino acids. For the CDR3, the DNA is TGCGCCAGCAGCCAAGATCCACACAGCACTGAAGCTTTCTTT. Residues: CASSQDPHSTEAFF.

This clone was found a few times. The chain combines TRBV29-1 with TRBJ1-2; tentative D call: TRBD1 (5 bases). Germline V gene data show CDR1 as SQVTM and CDR2 as ANQGSEA. V was shortened by 4 bases and J by 4 bases, with 31 bases between the two germline ends. This CDR3 has 19 amino acids. The CDR3 region is CSVADPTGSRTLRGYGYTF. CDR3 in DNA: TGCAGCGTTGCGGATCCGACCGGGTCCCGAACCCTTAGGGGCTATGGCTACACCTTC. The full variable domain, completed using reference TRBV29-1 and TRBJ1-2, is SAVISQKPSRDICQRGTSLTIQCQVDSQVTMMFWYRQQPGQSLTLIATANQGSEATYESGFVIDKFPISRPNLTFSTLTVSNMSPEDSSIYLCSVADPTGSRTLRGYGYTFGSGTRLTVV.

The chain links TRBV5-1 to TRBJ2-7; possible D gene TRBD1, 6 bases. In germline, CDR1 is SGHRS, CDR2 YFSETQ. The germline V and J ends were trimmed by 0 bases and 0 bases, with 13 bases remaining between them. This CDR3 contains 16 residues. This CDR3 reads CASSLVTGKSSYEQYF. The CDR3 DNA reads TGCGCCAGCAGCTTGGTTACAGGGAAGAGCTCCTACGAGCAGTACTTC.

The rearrangement joins TRBV9 to TRBJ2-3, with TRBD2 matching 12 bases. J lost 5 bases, V lost 0 bases, and 4 bases had no gene match. The germline V gene encodes CDR1 SGDLS and CDR2 YYNGEE. The CDR3 is 16 amino acids. CDR3 amino acids: CASSVARTSGEDTQYF. The CDR3 DNA reads as TGTGCCAGCAGCGTAGCTAGGACTAGCGGGGAAGATACGCAGTATTTT.

The chain is built from TRBV30 and TRBJ2-2; D might be TRBD1 (6 bases). The germline V and J ends were trimmed by 5 bases and 7 bases, with 17 bases remaining between them. Per germline, CDR1 GTSNPN and CDR2 SVGIG (reference sequence). The CDR3 totals 14 residues. DNA for the CDR3: TGTGCCTGGGCCTTGGCAGGGGCTGACGGGGAGCTGTTTTTT. Translated, it gives CAWALAGADGELFF.

The chain combines TRBV9 with TRBJ1-2; D gene uncertain. The CDR3 consists of 15 residues. V was clipped by 0 bases and J by 2 bases, with 11 bases between them. CDR1 is SGDLS, CDR2 YYNGEE, per germline. The CDR3 region is CASSVGQAYNYGYTF. CDR3 coding DNA: TGTGCCAGCAGCGTAGGCCAGGCCTACAACTATGGCTACACCTTC.

The chain recombines TRBV28 with TRBJ2-7; 10 bases fit TRBD2. Unmatched junction bases numbered 4, after V lost 6 bases and J lost 2 bases. CDR1 is MDHEN, CDR2 SYDVKM, per germline. The CDR3 contains 14 residues. The CDR3 nucleotides read TGTGCCAGCAGAAAGCGGGAGGGCCCCTACGAGCAGTACTTC. As protein: CASRKREGPYEQYF.

The V gene is TRBV27, the J gene TRBJ2-3; D unclear. CDR1 and CDR2 from the germline V gene are MNHEY and SMNVEV (reference sequence). V lost 5 bases and J lost 4, with 13 bases in between. The CDR3 contains 14 residues. CDR3 nucleotides: TGTGCCAGCAGTCCCTGGCCCCGGGCAGATACGCAGTATTTT. Residues: CASSPWPRADTQYF.

As DNA, the CDR3 is TGTGCCTGGATAGGACGAACCGAGTCGAGGGAGTTCCACAATGAGCAGTTCTTC. This sequence encodes CAWIGRTESREFHNEQFF. This chain links TRBV30 with TRBJ2-1, with D possibly matching TRBD2 (5 bases). This CDR3 has 18 amino acids. V shed 4 bases and J shed 5 bases, with 27 bases lying between them. Germline V gene data show CDR1 as GTSNPN and CDR2 as SVGIG (reference sequence).

V usage is TRBV30 and J usage is TRBJ1-1; weak D call: TRBD1 (5 bases). With 4 bases removed from V and 10 bases from J, the gap between germline ends came to 10 bases. Germline CDR1 is GTSNPN and CDR2 is SVGIG (reference sequence). This CDR3 comprises 10 residues. As DNA, the CDR3 is TGTGCCTGGACCCGCCAGGGAGCTTTCTTT. It yields the protein CAWTRQGAFF.

This clone was observed a single time. CDR3 loop: CASSLSAYEQYF. The DNA of the CDR3 is TGTGCCAGCAGTTTGAGCGCCTACGAGCAGTACTTC. V gene TRBV28 combines with J gene TRBJ2-7; unclear D gene. The ends were cut back, 3 bases at V and 2 bases at J, with 5 bases in the middle. The CDR3 totals 12 residues. Germline CDR1 MDHEN, CDR2 SYDVKM. The whole variable domain, remainder taken from reference TRBV28 and TRBJ2-7, is DVKVTQSSRYLVKRTGEKVFLECVQDMDHENMFWYRQDPGLGLRLIYFSYDVKMKEKGDIPEGYSVSREKKERFSLILESASTNQTSMYLCASSLSAYEQYFGPGTRLTVT.

This chain connects TRBV5-8 to TRBJ2-7, with TRBD2 as a possible D gene (5 bases). Trimming removed 7 bases from V and 2 bases from J, with 19 bases in between. The length of the CDR3 is 15 residues. Germline values: CDR1 SGHTS, CDR2 YDEGEE. CDR3 sequence: CASDSRPRAPYEQYF. The CDR3 nucleotides are TGTGCCAGCGATTCTCGACCGCGGGCGCCCTACGAGCAGTACTTC.

The gene calls are TRBV30 and TRBJ2-7; 7 nucleotides match TRBD2. With V trimmed by 3 bases and J by 1 base, 3 bases remained unmatched. CDR1 is GTSNPN, CDR2 SVGIG, per germline (reference sequence). The CDR3 spans 13 residues. For the CDR3, the DNA is TGTGCCTGGAGGACTAGCCATTCCTACGAGCAGTACTTC. Translated, it gives CAWRTSHSYEQYF.

The rearrangement links TRBV30 to TRBJ2-3; TRBD2 is a possible D gene (5 bases). The CDR3 extends over 17 amino acids. Germline CDR1 and CDR2: GTSNPN and SVGIG (reference sequence). Trimming took off 1 base at V and 0 bases at J, with 17 bases between the two ends. CDR3 coding DNA: TGTGCCTGGAGTGGGGGAGTGCCCCCCTCTAGCACAGATACGCAGTATTTT. Amino acid sequence: CAWSGGVPPSSTDTQYF. The whole variable domain, remainder taken from reference TRBV30 and TRBJ2-3, is SQTIHQWPATLVQPVGSPLSLECTVEGTSNPNLYWYRQAAGRGLQLLFYSVGIGQISSEVPQNLSASRPQDRQFILSSKKLLLSDSGFYLCAWSGGVPPSSTDTQYFGPGTRLTVL.